This is a list of T cell receptor beta chains from one sample in a study of OX40 agonist ivuxolimab in advanced cancers. TCRdb's copy holds only in-frame clones and misses some; the assay was immunoSEQ multiplex PCR. The sample yields around 84,000 clones, around nine tenths seen once. This material consisted of CD4+ or CD8+ T cells sorted from blood, taken in a trial of the OX40 agonist ivuxolimab. Source of these receptors: an adult with an advanced solid tumor such as melanoma, head and neck, liver or kidney cancer. Each CDR3 is given with its conserved first and last residue. The order of the fields is D gene, J gene, clone size, V gene, CDR3 protein, CDR3 DNA. The D gene is left open where the match is weak. Clone size is shown for a subset of rows, as once, few, many or a class of expanded clone.

>NA|TRBJ2-7|NA|TRBV19
CASSPKWGFHDYEQYF
TGTGCCAGTAGTCCCAAATGGGGGTTCCATGACTACGAGCAGTACTTC
>TRBD1|TRBJ1-5|NA|TRBV7-2
CASSFDRDGPQHF
TGTGCCAGCAGCTTCGACAGGGACGGGCCCCAGCATTTT
>NA|TRBJ1-5|NA|TRBV28
CASSLAGGSRGNQPQHF
TGTGCCAGCAGTTTAGCCGGAGGGAGTCGGGGCAATCAGCCCCAGCATTTT
>TRBD2|TRBJ2-1|NA|TRBV7-9
CASSSRTSGGRNEQFF
TGTGCCAGCAGCAGCAGGACTAGCGGGGGGAGGAATGAGCAGTTCTTC
>TRBD2|TRBJ2-3|NA|TRBV5-1
CASHWGLAGTDTQYF
TGCGCCAGCCACTGGGGACTAGCGGGCACAGATACGCAGTATTTT
>TRBD1|TRBJ2-1|NA|TRBV19
CASSSPGQGGEQFF
TGTGCCAGTAGTTCACCGGGACAGGGGGGTGAGCAGTTCTTC
>NA|TRBJ1-5|NA|TRBV19
CASSRTVDQPQHF
TGTGCCAGTAGCCGGACAGTTGATCAGCCCCAGCATTTT
>NA|TRBJ2-2|few|TRBV19
CASTRDGAATGELFF
TGTGCCAGTACCCGGGACGGAGCTGCCACCGGGGAGCTGTTTTTT
>NA|TRBJ1-2|few|TRBV18
CASSPRLNGYTF
TGTGCCAGCTCACCCAGGTTGAATGGCTACACCTTC
>TRBD2|TRBJ2-1|NA|TRBV7-9
CASSFSRTSGDNEQFF
TGTGCCAGCAGCTTTTCCCGGACTAGCGGGGACAATGAGCAGTTCTTC
>NA|TRBJ1-3|NA|TRBV6-6
CASSPRGGNTIYF
TGTGCCAGCAGTCCCAGGGGTGGAAACACCATATATTTT
>TRBD1|TRBJ1-2|once|TRBV30
CAYLRDRAHYGYTF
TGTGCCTACCTAAGGGACAGGGCTCACTATGGCTACACCTTC
>TRBD2|TRBJ2-1|NA|TRBV30
CAWSAGLTRGDEQFF
TGTGCCTGGAGTGCAGGACTCACGCGGGGGGATGAGCAGTTCTTC
>NA|TRBJ2-6|NA|TRBV6-4
CASSDYPRVSGANVLTF
TGTGCCAGCAGTGACTACCCCCGGGTCTCTGGGGCCAACGTCCTGACTTTC
>NA|TRBJ2-5|NA|TRBV6-1
CASSAQVSQETQYF
TGTGCCAGCTCGGCCCAGGTTAGCCAAGAGACCCAGTACTTC
>TRBD1|TRBJ1-2|few|TRBV28
CASRSPDRGSSYGYTF
TGTGCCAGCAGGTCCCCGGACAGGGGAAGTTCCTATGGCTACACCTTC
>NA|TRBJ2-7|once|TRBV7-2
CAGGGQNLYEQYF
TGTGCCGGAGGGGGACAGAACCTCTACGAGCAGTACTTC
>NA|TRBJ2-7|NA|TRBV6-1
CASRRDRVFYEQYF
TGTGCCAGCAGGAGGGATCGGGTCTTCTACGAGCAGTACTTC
>NA|TRBJ2-3|NA|TRBV5-6
CASSLNPGTDTQYF
TGTGCCAGCAGCCTTAACCCGGGCACAGATACGCAGTATTTT
>NA|TRBJ2-3|NA|TRBV6-1
CASHRQASYTDTQYF
TGTGCCAGCCACCGGCAGGCCTCCTACACAGATACGCAGTATTTT
>TRBD1|TRBJ2-7|NA|TRBV11-3
CASSSGGLGEQYF
TGTGCCAGCAGCTCAGGGGGCCTGGGTGAGCAGTACTTC
>NA|TRBJ2-7|few|TRBV5-6
CASSFGLSSRAGEQYF
TGTGCCAGCAGCTTCGGTTTATCTTCCCGGGCTGGCGAGCAGTACTTC
>NA|TRBJ1-1|NA|TRBV19
CASSIKWGTEAFF
TGTGCCAGTAGTATCAAGTGGGGGACTGAAGCTTTCTTT
>TRBD1|TRBJ1-4|NA|TRBV5-1
CASSPGTGREKLFF
TGCGCCAGCAGCCCGGGGACAGGGCGTGAAAAACTGTTTTTT
>NA|TRBJ1-2|NA|TRBV11-3
CASSEVDYGYTF
TGTGCCAGCAGCGAGGTAGACTATGGCTACACCTTC
>NA|TRBJ1-4|NA|TRBV7-9
CASSPGSGNEKLFF
TGTGCCAGCAGCCCGGGATCTGGGAATGAAAAACTGTTTTTT
>NA|TRBJ1-4|NA|TRBV28
CASSFLAGGGNEKLFF
TGTGCCAGCAGTTTTCTAGCCGGGGGTGGAAATGAAAAACTGTTTTTT
>TRBD1|TRBJ2-1|NA|TRBV18
CASSPGQGFDEQFF
TGTGCCAGCTCACCCGGACAGGGATTCGACGAGCAGTTCTTC
>TRBD1|TRBJ1-1|NA|TRBV5-1
CASSTGTGGTEAFF
TGCGCCAGCAGCACCGGGACAGGGGGCACTGAAGCTTTCTTT
>TRBD1|TRBJ2-3|NA|TRBV2
CAAQGAADTQYF
TGTGCCGCCCAGGGGGCCGCAGATACGCAGTATTTT
>NA|TRBJ1-5|NA|TRBV19
CASSTIFGNQPQHF
TGTGCCAGTAGTACCATATTTGGCAATCAGCCCCAGCATTTT
>NA|TRBJ1-5|few|TRBV2
CASRRGTVSNQPQHF
TGTGCCAGCAGGAGAGGGACGGTCAGCAATCAGCCCCAGCATTTT
>NA|TRBJ1-4|NA|TRBV2
CASSEGARWLLGEKLFF
TGTGCCAGCAGTGAAGGGGCCCGATGGCTCCTCGGTGAAAAACTGTTTTTT
>NA|TRBJ2-7|NA|TRBV7-2
CASSPRRANYEQYF
TGTGCCAGCAGCCCAAGGAGGGCGAACTACGAGCAGTACTTC
>NA|TRBJ1-2|NA|TRBV11-1
CASSSRWWDPSNYGYTF
TGTGCCAGCAGCTCCCGCTGGTGGGACCCTTCTAACTATGGCTACACCTTC
>NA|TRBJ2-3|NA|TRBV9
CASSARGDTDTQYF
TGTGCCAGCAGCGCCCGTGGGGACACAGATACGCAGTATTTT
>NA|TRBJ2-3|once|TRBV18
CASSQDQTTDTQYF
TGTGCCAGCTCACAGGACCAGACCACAGATACGCAGTATTTT
>TRBD1|TRBJ2-7|NA|TRBV4-2
CASSHASGTGSSYEQYF
TGTGCCAGCAGCCATGCCTCCGGGACAGGGAGCTCCTACGAGCAGTACTTC
>NA|TRBJ2-5|NA|TRBV11-2
CASSLDRGRRGGETQYF
TGTGCCAGCAGCTTAGATCGGGGGCGGAGGGGAGGGGAGACCCAGTACTTC
>NA|TRBJ2-2|NA|TRBV7-2
CASSLVAGDTGELFF
TGTGCCAGCAGCTTAGTGGCAGGCGACACCGGGGAGCTGTTTTTT
>NA|TRBJ1-2|once|TRBV7-2
CASSPITVNYGYTF
TGTGCCAGCAGCCCTATTACTGTTAACTATGGCTACACCTTC
>NA|TRBJ2-3|NA|TRBV28
CASRGISGVGADTQYF
TGTGCCAGCAGAGGAATTAGCGGAGTTGGTGCAGATACGCAGTATTTT
>TRBD2|TRBJ2-3|NA|TRBV7-2
CASSRTSGGVDTQYF
TGTGCCAGCAGCCGGACTAGCGGGGGGGTAGATACGCAGTATTTT
>NA|TRBJ1-6|NA|TRBV6-5
CASSYLGRDDSPLHF
TGTGCCAGCAGTTACCTGGGCAGGGATGATTCACCCCTCCACTTT
>NA|TRBJ2-1|NA|TRBV19
CASSAGIHSYNEQFF
TGTGCCAGTAGTGCCGGGATTCACTCCTACAATGAGCAGTTCTTC
>NA|TRBJ2-2|NA|TRBV5-1
CASSAGQNTGELFF
TGCGCCAGCAGCGCGGGACAAAACACCGGGGAGCTGTTTTTT
>NA|TRBJ2-7|once|TRBV19
CASSPLTDTYEQYF
TGTGCCAGTAGTCCTCTGACAGATACCTACGAGCAGTACTTC
>NA|TRBJ2-2|NA|TRBV5-1
CASSLDGGDTGELFF
TGCGCCAGCAGCTTGGATGGGGGCGACACCGGGGAGCTGTTTTTT
>TRBD2|TRBJ2-3|NA|TRBV7-2
CASRPGLAADTQYF
TGTGCCAGCCGTCCGGGACTAGCGGCAGATACGCAGTATTTT
>TRBD2|TRBJ2-3|NA|TRBV4-2
CASSQPGLAATDTQYF
TGTGCCAGCAGCCAACCGGGACTAGCGGCCACAGATACGCAGTATTTT
>NA|TRBJ1-2|NA|TRBV19
CASSILAGGYGYTF
TGTGCCAGTAGTATTCTTGCGGGTGGCTATGGCTACACCTTC